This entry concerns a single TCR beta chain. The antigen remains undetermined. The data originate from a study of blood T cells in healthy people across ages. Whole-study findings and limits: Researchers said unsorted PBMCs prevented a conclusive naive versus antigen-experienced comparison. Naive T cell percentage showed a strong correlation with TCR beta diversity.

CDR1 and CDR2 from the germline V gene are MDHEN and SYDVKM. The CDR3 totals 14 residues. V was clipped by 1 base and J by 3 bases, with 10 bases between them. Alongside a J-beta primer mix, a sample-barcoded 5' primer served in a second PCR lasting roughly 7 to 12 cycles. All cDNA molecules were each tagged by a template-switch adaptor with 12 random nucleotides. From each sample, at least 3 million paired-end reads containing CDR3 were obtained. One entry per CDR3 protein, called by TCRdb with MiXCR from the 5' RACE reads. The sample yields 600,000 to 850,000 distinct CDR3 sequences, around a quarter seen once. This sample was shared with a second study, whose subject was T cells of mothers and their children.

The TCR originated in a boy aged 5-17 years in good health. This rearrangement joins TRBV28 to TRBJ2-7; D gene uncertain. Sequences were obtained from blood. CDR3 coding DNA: TGTGCCAGCAGTTTATCCCAACATATCTACGAGCAGTACTTC. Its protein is CASSLSQHIYEQYF.